This TCR beta chain was found in a study of blood T cell repertoires in COVID-19. About the study: Two negative PCRs, clearance, or symptom resolution had been documented for recovered Cohort 3 donors.

Measured with immunoSEQ multiplex PCR; TCRdb has only the in-frame clones, and not every one. The sample includes around 360,000 clones, around 87% of them seen just once. The CDR3 runs to 15 residues. Trimming stripped 5 bases from V and 5 bases from J, with 18 bases between. Germline CDR1 reads LNHDA; CDR2 reads SQIVND (reference sequence). Sequences were obtained from PBMCs or T cells enriched from blood (not recorded which). The clonotype originates from a man aged 35-49 years in a cohort exposed to, infected with or recovered from COVID-19 (not recorded which). The chain couples TRBV19 to TRBJ1-1, with D maybe TRBD1 (5 bases). CDR3 sequence reads: CASSSAQGFGTEAFF. Here the CDR3 DNA reads TGTGCCAGTAGTTCCGCTCAGGGTTTTGGGACTGAAGCTTTCTTT.